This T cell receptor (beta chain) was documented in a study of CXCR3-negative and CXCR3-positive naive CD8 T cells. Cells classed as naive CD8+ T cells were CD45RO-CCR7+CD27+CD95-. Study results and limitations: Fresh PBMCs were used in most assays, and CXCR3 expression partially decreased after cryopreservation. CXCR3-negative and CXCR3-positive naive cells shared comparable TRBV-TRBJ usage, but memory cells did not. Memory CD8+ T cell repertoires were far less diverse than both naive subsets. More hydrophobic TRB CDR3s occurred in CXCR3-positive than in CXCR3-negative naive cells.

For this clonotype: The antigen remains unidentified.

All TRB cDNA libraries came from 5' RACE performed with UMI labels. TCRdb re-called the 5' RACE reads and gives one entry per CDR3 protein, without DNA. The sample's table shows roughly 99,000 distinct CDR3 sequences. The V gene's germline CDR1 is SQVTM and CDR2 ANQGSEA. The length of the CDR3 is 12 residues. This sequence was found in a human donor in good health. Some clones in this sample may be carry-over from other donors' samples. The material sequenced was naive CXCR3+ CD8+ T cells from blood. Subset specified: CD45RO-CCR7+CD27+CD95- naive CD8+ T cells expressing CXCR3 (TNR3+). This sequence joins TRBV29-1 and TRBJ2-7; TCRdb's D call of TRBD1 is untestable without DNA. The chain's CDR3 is CSVVEGLDEQYF.